This entry describes one TCR beta chain. This clonotype was detected many times. Its recognized antigen is unknown. The record has no base qualities; no much larger clone is one base away. From the cysteine up to the phenylalanine, the CDR3 has a length of 17 residues. Just CDR3 DNA is preserved here, 51 bases in frame from base 1. From the germline V gene (reference sequence), CDR1 is DFQATT and CDR2 is SNEGSKA. V lost 0 bases and J lost 1 base; the stretch between them is 19 bases long. Preparation of the library involved RT-PCR. Sequencing was performed on an Illumina HiSeq 2500. The raw public data were reprocessed by TCRdb itself: fastp quality trimming at Q25, MiXCR clonotype calling, in-frame beta chains only. Each CDR3 protein gets just one entry, which takes the most common genes and DNA from the rows behind it. In all, the sample holds hundreds of thousands of distinct CDR3 sequences, and 11% of those were seen once. The ten largest account for around 10% of the sample.

The sample comes from a study of response to subunit inactivated influenza vaccine (dated by TCRdb to the late 2010s). About the study as a whole: Deep quantitative T cell receptor repertoire profiling was used in the study to track responses to a trivalent subunit inactivated influenza vaccine.

General study outcomes and caveats: According to the authors, only a limited number of new T cells may be recruited by each seasonal influenza vaccination.

These data are also associated with another study on T cells expressing NK-cell markers. Taken from the second paper: 5'RACE template switching, by which a universal primer site and unique molecular identifiers were added, was used to make TCR beta cDNA libraries. About eight donors provided sorted CD3+CD56+NKG2C+, CD3+CD56+NKG2C- and CD3+CD56-NKG2C+ T-cell subsets, whose TCR beta-chain repertoires were profiled. Among the eight sequenced donors, seven were HCMV-seropositive and one was HCMV-seronegative. To restrict sorting to alphabetaTCR-expressing T cells, an anti-gammadeltaTCR antibody was added in several experiments. For about 6 donors, the dominant CD3+CD56+NKG2C+ clonotypes were among the top 10 CD8+ clonotypes and accounted for about 1.0-7.5% of CD8+ T cells. Those dominant clonotypes were again the most abundant among CD3+CD56-NKG2C+ cells in a few donors, at 28.3-60.1%. Whether the expanded NKG2C-expressing T cell clones were specific for HCMV antigens remained unclear. All eight donors whose samples were sequenced were randomly selected healthy volunteers, three of them men and five women. A commercial ELISA kit detecting HCMV-specific IgG in serum was used to determine HCMV serostatus. Peripheral blood mononuclear cells were isolated from blood by Ficoll density gradient centrifugation. For about six donors, bulk peripheral blood T-cell repertoires were additionally sequenced from unsorted PBMC. Synthesis of cDNA was primed from the TCR beta constant segment and was followed by two consecutive PCR amplification steps. Illumina HiSeq 2000/2500, MiSeq or NextSeq was used to sequence libraries as 2 x 150 bp reads. MIGEC was used to demultiplex reads and group reads by UMI, and MiTCR was used to assemble and quantify clonotypes. To exclude erroneous sequences, any TCR cDNA sequence not supported by at least two reads was discarded. The tcR package was used for downstream repertoire analysis, and clonotypes were matched across fractions by CDR3 nucleotide sequence plus V segment. VDJmatch was used to annotate antigen specificity against VDJdb, with one amino acid substitution in CDR3 permitted.

This receptor chain uses TRBV20-1 and TRBJ2-7; the D gene is perhaps TRBD1, from 6 matching bases. This clonotype was sampled from a man aged 50 or older who received an inactivated influenza vaccine. Donor details come from another sample of the same person, matched by shared clones. The material sequenced was PBMCs from blood, taken on the day of vaccination. For the CDR3, the sequence is CSARDNRRGTNSYEQYF. The sequenced DNA is TGCAGTGCTAGAGACAACCGCAGAGGGACAAATTCCTACGAGCAGTACTTC.